Listed here is a single T cell receptor beta chain. No antigen is known for it. The record originates from a study of T cells in Graves' hyperthyroidism and ophthalmopathy. Notes on the study in general: Ophthalmopathy stood apart from stable hyperthyroidism in a 13 V-J model. Most clonotypes expanded in the thyroid (above 0.001) were also present in blood.

From RNA transcripts, TCR beta CDR3 regions were amplified. TCR CDR3 underwent first-round RT-PCR with the HTBI primer set. Each CDR3 protein is one row after TCRdb ran MiXCR on the multiplex PCR reads. The sample holds over 650,000 distinct CDR3 sequences; less than 45% are singletons and the top ten take approximately 7.2%. The clonotype originates from an adult man with Graves' disease, either hyperthyroidism or ophthalmopathy (not recorded which). Sequencing input: peripheral blood or thyroid tissue (not recorded which).

CDR3 in DNA: TGCAGTGCTAGTCTAGCGGGAGGGCTCAATGAGCAGTTCTTC. Its translation is CSASLAGGLNEQFF. The chain couples TRBV20-1 to TRBJ2-5, with TRBD2 identical over 12 bases. The J call may be mistaken, given a closer DNA end match to TRBJ2-1. CDR3 length: 14 residues. Germline V gene sequence: CDR1 DFQATT, CDR2 SNEGSKA (reference sequence).